This is a list of T cell receptor beta chains from one sample in a study of blood T cell repertoires in COVID-19. The data were produced by immunoSEQ multiplex PCR, yet TCRdb's version contains in-frame clones alone and is incomplete. The sample gives 200,000 to 250,000 clones, around 81% of which show up once; more than 8.5% is in the top ten. The sample was PBMCs or T cells enriched from blood (not recorded which). The receptor source for this set is a woman aged 45 to 65 with acute COVID-19. Both conserved end residues are part of each CDR3. The order of the fields is V gene, D gene, J gene, clone size, CDR3 protein, CDR3 DNA. A D gene is named only where the DNA matches it firmly. Some rows mark clone size as missing; the rest say once, few, many or name a class of expanded clone.

V gene: TRBV19; D gene: .; J gene: TRBJ2-1; clone size: .; CDR3 protein: CASRGTAGARYNEQFF; CDR3 DNA: TGTGCCAGTAGGGGGACAGCGGGAGCAAGATACAATGAGCAGTTCTTC
V gene: TRBV12-5; D gene: .; J gene: TRBJ2-2; clone size: .; CDR3 protein: CASGLPYKGQTNTGELFF; CDR3 DNA: TGTGCTAGTGGTTTGCCATATAAGGGACAAACGAACACCGGGGAGCTGTTTTTT
V gene: TRBV7-8; D gene: .; J gene: TRBJ1-5; clone size: .; CDR3 protein: CASSLSAGISNQPQHF; CDR3 DNA: TGTGCCAGCAGCTTATCGGCGGGGATTAGCAATCAGCCCCAGCATTTT
V gene: TRBV30; D gene: .; J gene: TRBJ1-2; clone size: .; CDR3 protein: CAWSNRNYGYTF; CDR3 DNA: TGTGCCTGGAGTAACAGGAACTATGGCTACACCTTC
V gene: TRBV19; D gene: .; J gene: TRBJ2-5; clone size: .; CDR3 protein: CASSPGLGRVRETQYF; CDR3 DNA: TGTGCCAGTAGTCCAGGGCTGGGCAGGGTAAGGGAGACCCAGTACTTC
V gene: TRBV5-4; D gene: TRBD2; J gene: TRBJ2-1; clone size: .; CDR3 protein: CASSLGPAGGLHNEQFF; CDR3 DNA: TGTGCCAGCAGCTTGGGGCCGGCGGGAGGTCTCCACAATGAGCAGTTCTTC
V gene: TRBV5-6; D gene: .; J gene: TRBJ2-2; clone size: once; CDR3 protein: CASSLAFGRANTGELFF; CDR3 DNA: TGTGCCAGCAGCTTGGCTTTCGGTCGCGCGAACACCGGGGAGCTGTTTTTT
V gene: TRBV3-1/TRBV3-2; D gene: TRBD1; J gene: TRBJ1-1; clone size: .; CDR3 protein: CASSQGTGINTEAFF; CDR3 DNA: TGTGCCAGCAGCCAAGGGACAGGGATAAACACTGAAGCTTTCTTT
V gene: TRBV27; D gene: TRBD2; J gene: TRBJ2-2; clone size: .; CDR3 protein: CASSFSGGASGGELFF; CDR3 DNA: TGTGCCAGCAGCTTTAGCGGGGGGGCCTCTGGCGGGGAGCTGTTTTTT
V gene: TRBV11-2; D gene: .; J gene: TRBJ1-1; clone size: .; CDR3 protein: CASSPVGGSAAFF; CDR3 DNA: TGTGCCAGCAGCCCCGTAGGAGGATCTGCAGCTTTCTTT
V gene: TRBV27; D gene: .; J gene: TRBJ1-6; clone size: .; CDR3 protein: CASSFIENSPLHF; CDR3 DNA: TGTGCCAGCAGTTTCATCGAGAATTCACCCCTCCACTTT
V gene: TRBV10-3; D gene: TRBD1; J gene: TRBJ1-5; clone size: .; CDR3 protein: CAIGTDRNQPQHF; CDR3 DNA: TGTGCCATAGGGACAGATCGCAATCAGCCCCAGCATTTT
V gene: TRBV9; D gene: .; J gene: TRBJ2-2; clone size: few; CDR3 protein: CASSVGGETTGELFF; CDR3 DNA: TGTGCCAGCAGCGTAGGCGGGGAGACCACCGGGGAGCTGTTTTTT
V gene: TRBV4-1; D gene: TRBD1; J gene: TRBJ1-2; clone size: .; CDR3 protein: CASSRAHRDRGSYGYTF; CDR3 DNA: TGCGCCAGCAGCCGAGCGCATCGGGACAGGGGTAGCTATGGCTACACCTTC
V gene: TRBV7-2; D gene: .; J gene: TRBJ2-7; clone size: .; CDR3 protein: CASSSASGGLYEQYF; CDR3 DNA: TGTGCCAGCAGCTCAGCGTCGGGGGGCCTTTACGAGCAGTACTTC
V gene: TRBV10-3; D gene: .; J gene: TRBJ2-3; clone size: .; CDR3 protein: CAISESAGNRNTQYF; CDR3 DNA: TGTGCCATCAGTGAGTCGGCAGGGAATCGTAATACGCAGTATTTT
V gene: TRBV18; D gene: .; J gene: TRBJ2-7; clone size: few; CDR3 protein: CASSPVGGSSYEQYF; CDR3 DNA: TGTGCCAGCTCACCTGTGGGGGGTAGCTCCTACGAGCAGTACTTC
V gene: TRBV9; D gene: .; J gene: TRBJ1-3; clone size: .; CDR3 protein: CASSAQGAGNTIYF; CDR3 DNA: TGTGCCAGCAGCGCGCAGGGTGCTGGAAACACCATATATTTT
V gene: TRBV7-6; D gene: .; J gene: TRBJ1-4; clone size: .; CDR3 protein: CASSLGGFNEKLFF; CDR3 DNA: TGTGCCAGCAGCCTGGGAGGTTTTAATGAAAAACTGTTTTTT
V gene: TRBV28; D gene: .; J gene: TRBJ1-3; clone size: .; CDR3 protein: CASRQGTGNTIYF; CDR3 DNA: TGTGCCAGCAGGCAGGGAACTGGAAACACCATATATTTT
V gene: TRBV2; D gene: TRBD1; J gene: TRBJ2-3; clone size: .; CDR3 protein: CASREQGSGLDTQYF; CDR3 DNA: TGTGCCAGCAGGGAACAGGGGTCGGGGCTAGATACGCAGTATTTT
V gene: TRBV24-1; D gene: .; J gene: TRBJ1-5; clone size: .; CDR3 protein: CATSDPRVAGPQHF; CDR3 DNA: TGTGCCACCAGTGACCCGAGGGTGGCGGGGCCCCAGCATTTT
V gene: TRBV7-8; D gene: .; J gene: TRBJ2-6; clone size: once; CDR3 protein: CASSPEGSGANVLTF; CDR3 DNA: TGTGCCAGCAGCCCAGAGGGTTCTGGGGCCAACGTCCTGACTTTC
V gene: TRBV4-1; D gene: .; J gene: TRBJ1-5; clone size: .; CDR3 protein: CASSQGAEPTQPQHF; CDR3 DNA: TGCGCCAGCAGCCAAGGGGCCGAACCCACTCAGCCCCAGCATTTT
V gene: TRBV29-1; D gene: TRBD1; J gene: TRBJ1-2; clone size: .; CDR3 protein: CSAGDSAISYTF; CDR3 DNA: TGCAGCGCCGGGGACAGTGCTATAAGCTACACCTTC
V gene: TRBV10-3; D gene: TRBD1; J gene: TRBJ1-6; clone size: .; CDR3 protein: CAISVTGQGNSPLHF; CDR3 DNA: TGTGCCATCAGTGTTACGGGACAGGGAAATTCACCCCTCCACTTT
V gene: TRBV19; D gene: TRBD2; J gene: TRBJ2-3; clone size: .; CDR3 protein: CASSSTRTSGGSTDTQYF; CDR3 DNA: TGTGCCAGTAGTTCCACCCGGACTAGCGGGGGTAGTACAGATACGCAGTATTTT
V gene: TRBV7-2; D gene: .; J gene: TRBJ1-2; clone size: .; CDR3 protein: CASSLALAGLYGYTF; CDR3 DNA: TGTGCCAGCAGCTTAGCGCTGGCAGGACTCTATGGCTACACCTTC
V gene: TRBV27; D gene: TRBD1; J gene: TRBJ1-6; clone size: .; CDR3 protein: CASSPYRTGDSPLHF; CDR3 DNA: TGTGCCAGCAGCCCTTATCGGACAGGGGATTCACCCCTCCACTTT
V gene: TRBV6-2/TRBV6-3; D gene: TRBD1; J gene: TRBJ2-7; clone size: .; CDR3 protein: CASSQQGDPIPYEQYF; CDR3 DNA: TGTGCCAGCAGTCAACAGGGGGATCCGATCCCCTACGAGCAGTACTTC
V gene: TRBV28; D gene: .; J gene: TRBJ2-5; clone size: .; CDR3 protein: CASTPEGPGLSREYF; CDR3 DNA: TGTGCCAGCACCCCCGAAGGGCCGGGACTGTCGAGAGAGTACTTC
V gene: TRBV7-9; D gene: .; J gene: TRBJ1-2; clone size: .; CDR3 protein: CASSLVAGIGNGYTF; CDR3 DNA: TGTGCCAGCAGCTTAGTTGCAGGGATCGGAAATGGCTACACCTTC
V gene: TRBV19; D gene: .; J gene: TRBJ1-3; clone size: .; CDR3 protein: CASSAGSEGNTIYF; CDR3 DNA: TGTGCCAGTAGTGCAGGGTCCGAAGGAAACACCATATATTTT
V gene: TRBV5-4; D gene: TRBD1; J gene: TRBJ1-6; clone size: .; CDR3 protein: CASSARTGLDSPLHF; CDR3 DNA: TGTGCCAGCAGCGCCCGGACAGGGCTGGATTCACCCCTCCACTTT
V gene: TRBV4-1; D gene: .; J gene: TRBJ2-7; clone size: .; CDR3 protein: CASSQGASPVSYEQYF; CDR3 DNA: TGCGCCAGCAGCCAAGGGGCCTCCCCAGTGTCCTACGAGCAGTACTTC
V gene: TRBV28; D gene: TRBD1; J gene: TRBJ2-5; clone size: .; CDR3 protein: CASSNPGQQETQYF; CDR3 DNA: TGTGCCAGCAGTAATCCGGGACAGCAAGAGACCCAGTACTTC
V gene: TRBV30; D gene: .; J gene: TRBJ2-2; clone size: .; CDR3 protein: CAWSNLSSASLTGELFF; CDR3 DNA: TGTGCCTGGAGTAATCTTTCTAGCGCCTCCTTAACCGGGGAGCTGTTTTTT
V gene: TRBV18; D gene: .; J gene: TRBJ1-2; clone size: many; CDR3 protein: CASSPASGDGYTF; CDR3 DNA: TGTGCCAGCTCACCTGCTTCGGGGGATGGCTACACCTTC
V gene: TRBV2; D gene: .; J gene: TRBJ2-1; clone size: once; CDR3 protein: CAREGQREQFF; CDR3 DNA: TGTGCCCGCGAGGGCCAGCGTGAGCAGTTCTTC
V gene: TRBV2; D gene: TRBD1; J gene: TRBJ1-5; clone size: many; CDR3 protein: CASSTTGGGQPQHF; CDR3 DNA: TGTGCCAGCAGTACGACAGGGGGGGGTCAGCCCCAGCATTTT
V gene: TRBV2; D gene: .; J gene: TRBJ2-7; clone size: once; CDR3 protein: CASGRNTDSSEQYF; CDR3 DNA: TGTGCCAGCGGTCGAAATACGGACAGTTCCGAGCAGTACTTC
V gene: TRBV29-1; D gene: .; J gene: TRBJ2-3; clone size: .; CDR3 protein: CSVSAPGHQTIISTDTQYF; CDR3 DNA: TGCAGCGTTTCTGCACCGGGACACCAGACTATAATTAGCACAGATACGCAGTATTTT
V gene: TRBV7-2; D gene: .; J gene: TRBJ1-2; clone size: .; CDR3 protein: CASCGRGGGGYGYTF; CDR3 DNA: TGTGCCAGCTGCGGAAGGGGGGGCGGGGGCTATGGCTACACCTTC
V gene: TRBV3-1/TRBV3-2; D gene: TRBD1; J gene: TRBJ1-6; clone size: .; CDR3 protein: CASSLTGVNSPLHF; CDR3 DNA: TGTGCCAGCAGCCTCACAGGGGTGAATTCACCCCTCCACTTT
V gene: TRBV2; D gene: TRBD1; J gene: TRBJ1-5; clone size: .; CDR3 protein: CASSEQGANQPQHF; CDR3 DNA: TGTGCCAGCAGTGAACAGGGGGCCAACCAGCCCCAGCATTTT
V gene: TRBV7-3; D gene: TRBD2; J gene: TRBJ2-7; clone size: many; CDR3 protein: CASSSGLADEQYF; CDR3 DNA: TGTGCCAGCAGCTCAGGACTAGCGGACGAGCAGTACTTC
V gene: TRBV4-3; D gene: TRBD1; J gene: TRBJ1-6; clone size: .; CDR3 protein: CASSLGGQGDSPLHF; CDR3 DNA: TGCGCCAGCAGCCTCGGGGGACAGGGCGATTCACCCCTCCACTTT
V gene: TRBV9; D gene: .; J gene: TRBJ2-1; clone size: few; CDR3 protein: CASSVERWSYNEQFF; CDR3 DNA: TGTGCCAGCAGCGTAGAGCGGTGGTCCTACAATGAGCAGTTCTTC
V gene: TRBV5-3; D gene: .; J gene: TRBJ1-2; clone size: .; CDR3 protein: CARSLNSDRSSYGYTF; CDR3 DNA: TGTGCCAGAAGCTTGAATTCCGACAGATCCAGCTATGGCTACACCTTC
V gene: TRBV28; D gene: TRBD1; J gene: TRBJ2-1; clone size: .; CDR3 protein: CASSPARGSDSYNEQFF; CDR3 DNA: TGTGCCAGCAGTCCGGCCAGGGGGTCCGACTCCTACAATGAGCAGTTCTTC
V gene: TRBV15; D gene: TRBD2; J gene: TRBJ2-1; clone size: .; CDR3 protein: CATSRQVSGSWYNEQFF; CDR3 DNA: TGTGCCACCAGCAGACAAGTGAGCGGGAGTTGGTACAATGAGCAGTTCTTC
V gene: TRBV5-1; D gene: TRBD1; J gene: TRBJ1-5; clone size: .; CDR3 protein: CASSPGQGISNQPQHF; CDR3 DNA: TGCGCCAGCAGCCCGGGACAGGGGATCTCTAATCAGCCCCAGCATTTT
V gene: TRBV3-1/TRBV3-2; D gene: .; J gene: TRBJ1-4; clone size: .; CDR3 protein: CASSQGQGSINEKLFF; CDR3 DNA: TGTGCCAGCAGCCAAGGGCAGGGGTCGATTAATGAAAAACTGTTTTTT
V gene: TRBV7-2; D gene: .; J gene: TRBJ1-4; clone size: .; CDR3 protein: CASSLGFVTATNEKLFF; CDR3 DNA: TGTGCCAGCAGCTTAGGATTCGTCACGGCAACTAATGAAAAACTGTTTTTT
V gene: TRBV11-3; D gene: TRBD2; J gene: TRBJ2-1; clone size: .; CDR3 protein: CASLDGLAGGNEQFF; CDR3 DNA: TGTGCCAGCCTAGACGGACTAGCGGGGGGGAATGAGCAGTTCTTC
V gene: TRBV18; D gene: TRBD2; J gene: TRBJ2-7; clone size: .; CDR3 protein: CASSPLGGGNEQYF; CDR3 DNA: TGTGCCAGCTCACCACTCGGCGGGGGGAACGAGCAGTACTTC
V gene: TRBV27; D gene: TRBD1; J gene: TRBJ1-6; clone size: few; CDR3 protein: CASRGQVLNSPLHF; CDR3 DNA: TGTGCCAGCAGGGGACAGGTCCTTAATTCACCCCTCCACTTT
V gene: TRBV4-3; D gene: TRBD1; J gene: TRBJ2-2; clone size: .; CDR3 protein: CASSQVSGGRAGELFF; CDR3 DNA: TGCGCCAGCAGCCAAGTGTCAGGGGGCCGCGCCGGGGAGCTGTTTTTT
V gene: TRBV24-1; D gene: .; J gene: TRBJ2-7; clone size: .; CDR3 protein: CATSDPTVAYEQYF; CDR3 DNA: TGTGCCACCAGTGATCCCACAGTGGCCTACGAGCAGTACTTC
V gene: TRBV4-2; D gene: .; J gene: TRBJ1-1; clone size: few; CDR3 protein: CASSQVEYPTEAFF; CDR3 DNA: TGTGCCAGCAGCCAAGTCGAGTACCCCACTGAAGCTTTCTTT